This passage covers 22 T cell receptor beta chains from one sample sequenced in a study of response to subunit inactivated influenza vaccine. TCRdb passed the RT-PCR reads through MiXCR, listing each CDR3 protein once. The profile shows about 800,000 distinct CDR3 sequences, less than 25% of them singletons. The source material was PBMCs from blood, sampled less than 6 days after vaccination. Source of these receptors: a man in his fifties or sixties who received an inactivated influenza vaccine.

The sample holds a few counts of this clonotype. V usage is TRBV7-9 and J usage is TRBJ2-5; no clear D. CDR1 and CDR2 (germline): SEHNR, FQNEAQ (reference sequence). Trimming shortened V by 2 bases and J by 2 bases, and 9 bases separated the two germline ends. The CDR3 length is 14 residues. The CDR3 is CASSLFPGQETQYF. CDR3 coding DNA: TGTGCCAGCAGCTTATTTCCAGGACAAGAGACCCAGTACTTC.

This clonotype was seen more than once but under ten times. V usage is TRBV11-2 and J usage is TRBJ2-1; 9 positions agree with TRBD2. The junction had 9 bases not matched to a gene; V was cut back by 6 bases and J by 3 bases. The CDR3 length is 16 residues. Germline assignment: CDR1 SGHAT and CDR2 FQNNGV. CDR3 sequence: CASRGLAGVVYNEQFF. CDR3 nucleotide sequence: TGTGCCAGCAGAGGATTAGCGGGAGTAGTCTACAATGAGCAGTTCTTC.

This chain connects TRBV20-1 to TRBJ1-5, with 7 bases matching TRBD1. The CDR3 sequence is 16 residues long. V trimming: 3 bases; J trimming: 0 bases; junction bases outside the gene matches: 8. Germline CDR1 reads DFQATT; CDR2 reads SNEGSKA (reference sequence). For the CDR3, the DNA is TGCAGTGCTAGGAGGGGGCGTGAGGATAGCAATCAGCCCCAGCATTTT. It is translated as CSARRGREDSNQPQHF.

The rearrangement uses TRBV5-1 and TRBJ1-2; D is possibly TRBD1 (5 bases). V lost 2 bases to trimming and J lost 5 bases, with 10 bases between them. This CDR3 has 13 residues. Germline V gives CDR1 SGHRS, CDR2 YFSETQ. The CDR3 coding sequence is TGCGCCAGCAGCTTACAGGAACTGTATGGCTACACCTTC. It is translated as CASSLQELYGYTF.

This clonotype was observed a handful of times. The V and J genes are TRBV4-1 and TRBJ2-1; 7 nucleotides agree with TRBD2. This CDR3 has 15 amino acids. V lost 5 bases to trimming and J lost 2 bases; unmatched junction nucleotides: 6. The germline V gene encodes CDR1 MGHRA and CDR2 YSYEKL. The DNA of the CDR3 is TGCGCCAGCAGCTCAAGTGGACTAGCCTACAATGAGCAGTTCTTC. It is translated as CASSSSGLAYNEQFF.

The genes are TRBV7-9 and TRBJ1-1; 7 bases agree with TRBD1. Germline lookup yields CDR1 SEHNR and CDR2 FQNEAQ (reference sequence). The CDR3 runs to 15 residues. With V trimmed by 5 bases and J by 0 bases, 6 bases remained unmatched. The CDR3 reads CASSAGQLLNTEAFF. Written as DNA, the CDR3 is TGTGCCAGCAGCGCGGGACAGCTGTTGAACACTGAAGCTTTCTTT.

V and J are TRBV6-5 and TRBJ2-7, with D possibly TRBD2 on 6 matching bases. Germline V lookup: CDR1 MNHEY, CDR2 SVGAGI. The CDR3 sequence is 16 residues long. The V end was cut by 0 bases, the J end by 0 bases, with 12 bases between. The CDR3 nucleotides are TGTGCCAGCAGTTACTCGCGGGACCACAGCTCCTACGAGCAGTACTTC. Its translation: CASSYSRDHSSYEQYF.

Details on this clonotype: At one of its ends the junction is not consistent with the germline gene, which may arise from a read error. V usage is TRBV11-1 and J usage is TRBJ2-3; the match to TRBD2 covers 9 bases. This CDR3 contains 14 residues. CDR1 and CDR2 (germline): SGHAT, FQDESV (reference sequence). The CDR3 DNA is TGTGCCAGCAGCATAGCGGGGGTAACAGATACGCAGTATTTT. This translates into CASSIAGVTDTQYF.

This clonotype was detected a few times. The chain joins TRBV29-1 to TRBJ2-5; 7 bases are shared with TRBD2. Germline V gene sequence: CDR1 SQVTM, CDR2 ANQGSEA. There are 14 residues in the CDR3. The junction had 6 bases not matched to a gene; V was cut back by 4 bases and J by 1 base. This CDR3 is CSVVSGDPQETQYF. The CDR3 DNA is TGCAGCGTTGTAAGCGGGGACCCCCAAGAGACCCAGTACTTC.

The table lists this clonotype with a few counts. This chain uses TRBV28 with TRBJ1-2; TRBD1 agrees at 10 bases. Trimming removed 10 bases from V and 8 bases from J; junction bases left unmatched: 10. CDR1 is MDHEN and CDR2 is SYDVKM in the germline V gene. This CDR3 region has 13 residues. The CDR3 DNA is TGTGCCATTTACCGGGACAGGGGCGGCGGCTACACCTTC. Protein sequence: CAIYRDRGGGYTF.

This chain links TRBV9 with TRBJ2-7; D is perhaps TRBD1 or TRBD2 (5 bases each). Trimming cost V 4 bases and J 0 bases, with 20 bases left between them. CDR3 size: 17 residues. Germline loops: CDR1 SGDLS, CDR2 YYNGEE. CDR3 nucleotide sequence: TGTGCCAGCAGCACAAATCCGGGACCGGCTAGCTCCTACGAGCAGTACTTC. Translation: CASSTNPGPASSYEQYF.

The CDR3 is CASSLDGDRGREQYF. CDR3 nucleotides: TGTGCCAGCAGCCTCGATGGGGACAGGGGGCGAGAGCAGTACTTC. This chain joins TRBV7-3 and TRBJ2-7; 12 bases are shared with TRBD1. V trimming: 5 bases; J trimming: 7 bases; junction bases outside the gene matches: 9. This CDR3 is 15 amino acids long. CDR1 and CDR2 (germline): SGHTA, FQGTGA.

This clonotype came up a few times. The chain employs TRBV7-2 and TRBJ2-3, with no clear D. The CDR3 loop spans 12 amino acids. V lost 6 bases and J lost 4, with 8 bases in between. Germline CDR1 and CDR2: SGHTA and FQGNSA. The CDR3 protein is CASRASADTQYF. DNA of the CDR3: TGTGCCAGCAGGGCCAGCGCAGATACGCAGTATTTT.

Turning to this clonotype: Without the conserved terminal phenylalanine or tryptophan, this CDR3 likely stems from a read error. This chain connects TRBV28 to TRBJ2-3; D uncertain. This CDR3 spans 16 amino acids. Germline assignment: CDR1 MDHEN and CDR2 SYDVKM. V was clipped by 2 bases and J by 0 bases, with 12 bases between them. The CDR3 protein is CASSLGSSVSTDTQYY. In nucleotides, the CDR3 is TGTGCCAGCAGTTTAGGCTCGTCAGTGAGCACAGATACGCAGTATTAT.

Of note for this clonotype: Since a much larger clone is just one base distant, this may be a read error. The V and J genes are TRBV7-2 and TRBJ1-6; D gene uncertain. The ends were cut back, 5 bases at V and 4 bases at J, with 3 bases in the middle. The CDR3 sequence is 12 residues long. Germline CDR1 SGHTA, CDR2 FQGNSA. The CDR3 here is CASSAYNSPLHF. The DNA for the CDR3 is TGTGCCAGCAGCGCGTATAATTCACCCCTCCACTTT.

This chain connects TRBV24-1 to TRBJ2-2, with 13 positions matching TRBD2. V gave up 5 bases and J gave up 6 bases; unmatched junction bases: 14. Per the germline V gene, CDR1 is KGHDR and CDR2 is SFDVKD. This CDR3 comprises 19 residues. The CDR3 is CATSAKPGLAGYGSGELFF. The CDR3 DNA sequence: TGTGCCACCAGTGCAAAACCGGGACTAGCGGGATACGGGTCCGGGGAGCTGTTTTTT.

This clonotype was detected a few times. The rearrangement links TRBV29-1 to TRBJ2-1, with D tentatively TRBD2 (6 bases). This CDR3 has 15 residues. The V gene lost 5 bases and the J gene lost 3 bases, with 17 bases spanning the gap. Germline V gives CDR1 SQVTM, CDR2 ANQGSEA. In DNA, the CDR3 is TGCAGCGTTCCTAGGGCTAGCGAGAACTACAATGAGCAGTTCTTC. It codes for CSVPRASENYNEQFF.

V gene TRBV4-1 combines with J gene TRBJ2-5; TRBD2 matches at 7 bases. CDR3 length equals 18 residues. V trimming: 1 base; J trimming: 2 bases; junction bases outside the gene matches: 13. The germline CDR1 and CDR2 sequences are MGHRA and YSYEKL. The CDR3 sequence: CASSQVGRERASQETQYF. The CDR3 DNA reads TGCGCCAGCAGCCAAGTAGGGCGGGAGAGGGCGTCTCAAGAGACCCAGTACTTC.

This clonotype has only a few counts. The rearrangement links TRBV20-1 to TRBJ2-3; unclear D gene. The V gene lost 5 bases and the J gene lost 0 bases, with 15 bases spanning the gap. The CDR3 loop spans 15 amino acids. Germline assignment: CDR1 DFQATT and CDR2 SNEGSKA (reference sequence). The CDR3 nucleotides are TGCAGTGCTCTTCAGTCTGCGCGGAGCACAGATACGCAGTATTTT. Protein sequence: CSALQSARSTDTQYF.

This clonotype was found many times. This chain uses TRBV12-3 or TRBV12-4 with TRBJ2-2; D is unresolved. Trimming shortened V by 6 bases and J by 3 bases, and 11 bases separated the two germline ends. There are 14 residues in the CDR3. The CDR3 nucleotides are TGTGCCAGCAGAATTGGACGAGACACCGGGGAGCTGTTTTTT. Translation: CASRIGRDTGELFF.

The V call is TRBV28, the J call TRBJ2-3; either TRBD1 or TRBD2 may supply D (5 bases each). The CDR3 covers 13 residues. V was clipped by 10 bases and J by 1 base, with 12 bases between them. Germline V gene data show CDR1 as MDHEN and CDR2 as SYDVKM. CDR3 nucleotide sequence: TGTGCCATCCCGGGGCGCGGCACAGATACGCAGTATTTT. The encoded protein is CAIPGRGTDTQYF.

The chain carries TRBV7-3 and TRBJ2-3; 10 bases match TRBD2. CDR1 and CDR2 (germline): SGHTA, FQGTGA. The J segment lost 0 bases and the V segment lost 1 base, leaving 4 bases of the junction unmatched. This CDR3 region has 17 residues. In DNA, the CDR3 is TGTGCCAGCAGCTTAAGGACTAGCGGTGAAAGCACAGATACGCAGTATTTT. Translation: CASSLRTSGESTDTQYF.